Presented here are 10 T cell receptor beta chains from one specimen sequenced in a study of T-cell reconstitution after alpha-beta-depleted transplantation in children. Unique molecular identifiers were built into the TCRbeta library. MiXCR was run by TCRdb on the PCR reads, yielding one entry per CDR3 protein. In the table there are over 450,000 distinct CDR3 sequences, roughly 10% of which are singletons. The sequencing used PBMCs, collected before TCRalphabeta/CD19-depleted stem cell transplant. Every receptor here comes from a child aged 2-15 years with inherited bone marrow failure, due to receive a stem cell transplant.

This clonotype was recorded many times. The chain joins TRBV2 to TRBJ2-5; the match to TRBD1 covers 7 bases. The V segment lost 7 bases and the J segment 5 bases; nucleotides outside the gene matches: 7. This CDR3 has 13 residues. Germline V lookup: CDR1 SNHLY, CDR2 FYNNEI. CDR3 protein: CASIQDRVETQYF. The CDR3 DNA sequence: TGTGCCAGCATCCAAGACAGGGTTGAGACCCAGTACTTC.

This clonotype was seen only a few times. This chain uses TRBV18 with TRBJ1-6; D remains ambiguous. CDR3 length equals 13 residues. Trimming removed 3 bases at V and 10 bases at J, with 10 bases between. The germline gives CDR1 KGHSH, CDR2 LQKENI. The CDR3 sequence: CASSPPDSSPLHF. As DNA, the CDR3 is TGTGCCAGCTCACCCCCAGACTCCTCACCCCTCCACTTT.

This clonotype was counted many times. This chain uses TRBV19 with TRBJ2-1, with TRBD2 matching 9 bases. V was pared by 5 bases and J by 1 base, with 3 bases of the junction left unmatched. Germline V gene lookup returns CDR1 LNHDA and CDR2 SQIVND (reference sequence). The CDR3 extends over 15 amino acids. In DNA form, the CDR3 reads TGTGCCAGTAGTCCTAGCGGGATGTCCTACAATGAGCAGTTCTTC. This codes for CASSPSGMSYNEQFF.

Ten or more counts support this clonotype. The chain couples TRBV4-3 to TRBJ2-1, with D perhaps matching TRBD1 (8 bases). V was clipped by 2 bases and J by 6 bases, with 17 bases between them. From germline, CDR1 is LGHNA and CDR2 YSLEER. CDR3 length: 16 amino acids. This CDR3 reads CASSQWPTGEGNEQFF. As DNA, the CDR3 is TGCGCCAGCAGCCAATGGCCGACAGGGGAGGGCAATGAGCAGTTCTTC.

At least ten counts were recorded for this clonotype. The chain recombines TRBV7-9 with TRBJ2-2, with D possibly matching TRBD2 (6 bases). The length of the CDR3 is 15 residues. Germline CDR1 is SEHNR and CDR2 is FQNEAQ (reference sequence). V was pared by 5 bases and J by 6 bases, with 16 bases between. The DNA for the CDR3 is TGTGCCAGCAGCCCTTTTGCGGGAACCCCCGGGGAGCTGTTTTTT. Translating it yields CASSPFAGTPGELFF.

This clonotype was seen only a few times. J is TRBJ2-7 and V is TRBV27; 15 bases align to TRBD2. With V trimmed by 6 bases and J by 3 bases, 3 bases remained unmatched. The germline gives CDR1 MNHEY, CDR2 SMNVEV (reference sequence). The CDR3 is made up of 15 amino acids. In DNA form, the CDR3 reads TGTGCCAGCAGGGTGGGACTAGCGGGAGGCTACGAGCAGTACTTC. It encodes CASRVGLAGGYEQYF.

This clonotype was counted many times. This chain uses TRBV20-1 with TRBJ2-7, with D possibly being TRBD2 (6 bases). This CDR3 is built from 13 residues. From germline, CDR1 is DFQATT and CDR2 SNEGSKA (reference sequence). V was clipped by 1 base and J by 3 bases, with 10 bases between them. CDR3 sequence: CSARAGVGYEQYF. For the CDR3, the DNA is TGCAGTGCTAGAGCGGGAGTCGGCTACGAGCAGTACTTC.

In the case of this clonotype: A much larger clone differs by one base, so this may be a read error. This chain joins TRBV7-9 and TRBJ2-1, with TRBD2 as a possible D gene (5 bases). The germline V gene has CDR1 SEHNR and CDR2 FQNEAQ (reference sequence). The CDR3 has 15 residues. CDR3 loop: CASIHGNGSYNERFF. The CDR3 region has the DNA TGTGCCAGCATCCACGGGAACGGGTCTTACAATGAGCGGTTCTTC. Together with reference TRBV7-9 and TRBJ2-1, the CDR3 gives the full variable domain: DTGVSQNPRHKITKRGQNVTFRCDPISEHNRLYWYRQTLGQGPEFLTYFQNEAQLEKSRLLSDRFSAERPKGSFSTLEIQRTEQGDSAMYLCASIHGNGSYNERFFGPGTRLTVL.

In this sample, this clonotype turned up a few times. The V gene is TRBV7-9, the J gene TRBJ2-1; possibly TRBD1 for D (6 bases). The CDR3 length is 16 residues. Deletions cut 1 base from V and 6 bases from J, with 16 bases between. Germline V gene data show CDR1 as SEHNR and CDR2 as FQNEAQ (reference sequence). DNA for the CDR3: TGTGCCAGCAGCTTAGAAGGGGGAGTAAATTCCAATGAGCAGTTCTTC. Translating it yields CASSLEGGVNSNEQFF.

V is TRBV18 and J is TRBJ2-7; no clear D. The CDR3 consists of 13 residues. Deletions cut 4 bases from V and 1 base from J, with 8 bases between. CDR1 and CDR2 (germline): KGHSH, LQKENI. CDR3 DNA sequence: TGTGCCAGCTCACGAGACTTGTCCTACGAGCAGTACTTC. This sequence encodes CASSRDLSYEQYF.